This TCR beta chain derives from a study of beta chain features in type 1 diabetes. Trimming removed 9 bases at V and 2 bases at J, with 14 bases between. Germline CDR1 is MGHRA and CDR2 is YSYEKL. There are 14 residues in the CDR3. This clone was picked up a small number of times. Since all of the isolated RNA was reverse transcribed, expressed TCRB transcripts were what got sequenced. Measured with immunoSEQ multiplex PCR; TCRdb has only the in-frame clones, and not every one. This sample yields about 250,000 clones, of which over 12% are seen a single time; around 0.026% belongs to the top ten. The sample consisted of naive CD4+ T cells from blood. The clonotype originates from a woman aged 40 to 49 in good health. J is TRBJ1-5 and V is TRBV4-1, with D uncertain. This CDR3 is CARTRDLRNQPQHF. The DNA for the CDR3 is TGCGCCAGAACGAGGGATCTGCGCAATCAGCCCCAGCATTTT.